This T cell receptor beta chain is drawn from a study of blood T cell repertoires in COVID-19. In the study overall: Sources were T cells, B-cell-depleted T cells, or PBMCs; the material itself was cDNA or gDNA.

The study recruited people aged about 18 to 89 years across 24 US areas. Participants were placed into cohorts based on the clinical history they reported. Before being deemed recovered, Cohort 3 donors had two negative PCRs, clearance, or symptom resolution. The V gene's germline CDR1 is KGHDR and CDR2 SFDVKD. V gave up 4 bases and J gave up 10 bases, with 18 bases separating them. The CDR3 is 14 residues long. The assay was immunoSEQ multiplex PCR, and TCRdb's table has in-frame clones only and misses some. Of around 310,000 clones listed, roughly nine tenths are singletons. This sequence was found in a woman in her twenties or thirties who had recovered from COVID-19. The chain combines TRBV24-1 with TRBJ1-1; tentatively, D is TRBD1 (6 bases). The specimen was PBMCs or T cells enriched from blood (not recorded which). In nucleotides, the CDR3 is TGTGCCACCAGTGACCCCCCCGACAGGTTCGGAGCTTTCTTT. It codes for CATSDPPDRFGAFF.